The text below deals with one T cell receptor (beta chain). The source of the sample is a study of blood T cell repertoires in COVID-19. Whole-study context: In each case, the material was cDNA or gDNA derived from T cells, B-cell-depleted T cells, or PBMCs.

TCRdb keeps only in-frame clones here, not all; method: immunoSEQ multiplex PCR. The sample shows about 190,000 clones, approximately 88% of them seen only once. Germline V CDR1 and CDR2: LGHDT, YNNKEL (reference sequence). V was trimmed by 4 bases and J by 3 bases, leaving 10 bases between them. The CDR3 has 14 amino acids. The receptor comes from a woman in her twenties or thirties with acute or convalescent COVID-19. The sequenced sample consisted of peripheral blood. This chain connects TRBV3-1 (or the pseudogene TRBV3-2) to TRBJ1-3; unclear D gene. CDR3 sequence reads: CASSLGQRGNTIYF. The CDR3 DNA reads as TGTGCCAGCAGCCTGGGTCAGCGTGGAAACACCATATATTTT.